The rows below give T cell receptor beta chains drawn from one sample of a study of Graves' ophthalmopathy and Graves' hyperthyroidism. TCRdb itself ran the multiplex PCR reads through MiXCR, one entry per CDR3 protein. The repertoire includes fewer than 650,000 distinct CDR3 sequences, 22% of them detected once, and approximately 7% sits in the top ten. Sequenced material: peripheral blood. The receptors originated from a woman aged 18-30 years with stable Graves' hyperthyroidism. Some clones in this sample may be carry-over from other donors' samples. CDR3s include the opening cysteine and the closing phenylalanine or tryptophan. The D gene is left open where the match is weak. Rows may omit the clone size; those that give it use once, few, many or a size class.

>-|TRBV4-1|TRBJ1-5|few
TGCGCCAGCAGCCAATCCGGACACCCTTGGCCCCAGCATTTT
CASSQSGHPWPQHF
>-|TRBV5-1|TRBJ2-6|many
TGCGCCAGCACCTCTTGGGGCTCTGGGGCCAACGTCCTGACTTTC
CASTSWGSGANVLTF
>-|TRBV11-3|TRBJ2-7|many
TGTGCCAGCAGCATTAGTGCAGGGTTAAGGTACGAGCAGTACTTC
CASSISAGLRYEQYF
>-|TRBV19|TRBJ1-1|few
TGTGCCAGTAGTAAGGGGCGCTTGGACACTGAAGCTTTCTTT
CASSKGRLDTEAFF
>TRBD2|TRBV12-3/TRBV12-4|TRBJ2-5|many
TGTGCCAGCAGGATGGGGACTAGTAGGGGAGAGACCCAGTACTTC
CASRMGTSRGETQYF
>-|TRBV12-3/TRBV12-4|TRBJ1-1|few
TGTGCCAGCAGCGGAACGCGGAACACTGAAGCTTTCTTT
CASSGTRNTEAFF
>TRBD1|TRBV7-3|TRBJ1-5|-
TGTGCCAGCAGCTTGGCAGGGGGCTCTGGGCAGCCCCAGCATTTT
CASSLAGGSGQPQHF
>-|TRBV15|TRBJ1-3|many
TGTGCCACCAGCAGTGATCAGTTCTCTGGAAGCACCATATATTTT
CATSSDQFSGSTIYF
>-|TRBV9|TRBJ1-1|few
TGTGCCAGCAGCGTATCAGGCCGGCTCACTGAAGCTTTCTTT
CASSVSGRLTEAFF
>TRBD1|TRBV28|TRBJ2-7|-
TGTGCCAGCAGTTTCGACAGGGGGCCCAACGAGCAGTACTTC
CASSFDRGPNEQYF
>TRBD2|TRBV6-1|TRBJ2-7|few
TGTGCCAGCCTACCGCGGGAGGGCTCCTACGAGCAGTACTTC
CASLPREGSYEQYF
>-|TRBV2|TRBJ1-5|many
TGTGCCAGCAGGGCCGACAGGAGCGGGGGGCCCCAGCATTTT
CASRADRSGGPQHF
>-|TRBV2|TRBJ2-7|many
TGTGCCAGCAGAGTCGAAGAGCAGTACTTC
CASRVEEQYF
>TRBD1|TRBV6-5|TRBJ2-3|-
TGTGCCAGCAGCCTACTCCGGGACAGGGTGGGGTATACGCAGTATTTT
CASSLLRDRVGYTQYF
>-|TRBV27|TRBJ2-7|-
TGTGCCAGCAGTCCGGCCCTTCTCAGGGTCCTCCCCTACGAGCAGTACTTC
CASSPALLRVLPYEQYF
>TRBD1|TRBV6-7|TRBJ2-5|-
TGTGCCAGCAGAACTTTCCGGACAGGCCCAACCCAAGAGACCCAGTACTTC
CASRTFRTGPTQETQYF
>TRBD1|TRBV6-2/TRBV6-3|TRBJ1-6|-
TGTGCCAGCAGAGAAATCGACAGGGATTCACCCCTCCACTTT
CASREIDRDSPLHF
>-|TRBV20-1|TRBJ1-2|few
TGCAGTGCGACCGGGACTGGGAACTATGGCTACACCTTC
CSATGTGNYGYTF
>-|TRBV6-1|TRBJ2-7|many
TGTGCCAGCAGGCCCGTATTCAGTTCCTACGAGCAGTACTTC
CASRPVFSSYEQYF
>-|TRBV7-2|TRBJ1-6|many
TGTGCCAGCAGCTTACGGGCGGGAGAAGCTTCACCCCTCCACTTT
CASSLRAGEASPLHF
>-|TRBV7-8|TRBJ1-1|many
TGTGCCAGCGGCGTATCGGAGGACACTGAAGCTTTCTTT
CASGVSEDTEAFF
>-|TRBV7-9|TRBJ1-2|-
TGTGCCAGCGGAAAGACGGGCAAAATTAACTATGGCTACACCTTC
CASGKTGKINYGYTF